This T cell receptor (beta chain) was found in a study of OX40 agonist ivuxolimab in advanced cancers. As for the study more broadly: Ivuxolimab was an agonistic, fully human IgG2 monoclonal antibody directed against OX40 (CD134), a costimulatory receptor. Intravenous ivuxolimab was administered to patients every 2 weeks at six dose levels: 0.01, 0.1, 0.3, 1.5, 3 and 10 mg/kg. Among the approximately 54 dose-escalation patients, around 20 had hepatocellular carcinoma, 15 melanoma, 9 renal cell carcinoma and 9 head and neck cancer. A male proportion of about 79% and a mean age of approximately 62 years, ranging from about 20 to 80, were recorded for the dose-escalation cohort. Patients were allowed to have had prior anti-PD-1, anti-PD-L1 or anti-CTLA-4 therapy, and 30% to 40% of the dose-escalation patients had been treated with checkpoint inhibitors. Three dose-escalation patients achieved partial responses, one with hepatocellular carcinoma and two with cutaneous melanoma. The purpose of peripheral TCRbeta sequencing was to test whether ivuxolimab changed TCR sequence diversity and led to clonal T-cell expansion. The paper covers the monotherapy dose-escalation part of the phase I ivuxolimab trial, which included N of about 56 patients. The investigation overall reported the following: The antigen specificity of the peripheral T cells that underwent clonal expansion was not determined. On average, CD8+ T cells showed more expanded clones than CD4+ T cells after ivuxolimab. Low levels of normalized T-cell clonal expansion were also seen in some patients who did not respond. In partial responders in the 0.1-3.0 mg/kg groups, normalized peripheral clonal expansion was found to be among the lowest, especially among CD8+ T cells. At doses from 0.1 to 3.0 mg/kg, clonal expansion was seen in both CD4+ and CD8+ blood T cells between baseline and week 6.

For sequencing of the TCRbeta CDR3 region, genomic DNA was extracted from the sorted cells. The immunoSEQ Assay was used to sequence the TCRbeta CDR3 regions. Here the immuneACCESS table is served through TCRdb, limited to in-frame sequences with V and J called. Missing clones are a known gap in these copies; in checked studies unresolved V genes cover under half, and the rest lacks a known reason. This sample holds about 53,000 clones; roughly nine tenths were observed only once. The top ten hold under 13% of the sample. The germline V gene (reference sequence) sets CDR1 to SEHNR and CDR2 to FQNEAQ. From its cysteine to its phenylalanine, the CDR3 spans 15 amino acids. Only the CDR3 portion is preserved as DNA: 45 bases, with reading frame beginning at the first base. V lost 3 bases and J lost 12 bases, and the count of bases not matched to a germline gene is 11. Patients with autoimmune disease history or receiving systemic immunosuppression were excluded from the trial. Peripheral blood for TCR sequencing was collected from all dose cohorts at baseline, on cycle 4 day 1, and on cycle 7 day 1. Samples came from an open-label, multicenter, first-in-human phase I dose-escalation trial of ivuxolimab. Adults with locally advanced or metastatic head and neck squamous cell, hepatocellular, melanoma or renal cell carcinoma were enrolled in the trial. CD4+ and CD8+ T cells were sorted separately from peripheral blood before TCR sequencing.

As for this clone: Its antigen is still unknown. No much larger clonotype is one base removed from it; base qualities were not supplied.

This receptor chain uses TRBV7-9 and TRBJ2-1; 10 bases in the junction line up with TRBD1. This specimen consisted of CD4+ or CD8+ T cells sorted from blood, obtained in a trial of the OX40 agonist ivuxolimab. This receptor was identified in an adult with an advanced solid tumor such as melanoma, head and neck, liver or kidney cancer. The DNA is as follows: TGTGCCAGCAGCTTTGAAACGACAGGGGGCTCTAGGCAGTTCTTC. It specifies CASSFETTGGSRQFF.